This TCR beta chain is drawn from a study of blood T cell repertoires in COVID-19. Background on the study: Sources were T cells, B-cell-depleted T cells, or PBMCs; the material itself was cDNA or gDNA.

The Seattle patients joined while their infection was active and were tracked longitudinally afterward. Per the study methods: Amplification of reference gene primers provided the estimated nucleated cell counts. Using immunoSEQ multiplex PCR, the repertoire was profiled, and TCRdb retains in-frame clones only, with some absent. V and J calls and clone size follow that table, whereas D and trimming were derived from the DNA. This table holds under 550,000 clones, around 90% found once. Trimming removed 1 base from V and 8 bases from J, with 9 bases in between. CDR3 size: 13 residues. The germline V gene has CDR1 SEHNR and CDR2 FQNEAQ (reference sequence).

This TCR was recovered from a man younger than 35 with COVID-19, enrolled during active disease. The genes are TRBV7-9 and TRBJ2-1, with D maybe TRBD2 (5 bases). Material for sequencing was peripheral blood. Here the CDR3 reads CASSLDEGDEQFF. For the CDR3, the DNA is TGTGCCAGCAGCTTAGACGAGGGCGATGAGCAGTTCTTC.